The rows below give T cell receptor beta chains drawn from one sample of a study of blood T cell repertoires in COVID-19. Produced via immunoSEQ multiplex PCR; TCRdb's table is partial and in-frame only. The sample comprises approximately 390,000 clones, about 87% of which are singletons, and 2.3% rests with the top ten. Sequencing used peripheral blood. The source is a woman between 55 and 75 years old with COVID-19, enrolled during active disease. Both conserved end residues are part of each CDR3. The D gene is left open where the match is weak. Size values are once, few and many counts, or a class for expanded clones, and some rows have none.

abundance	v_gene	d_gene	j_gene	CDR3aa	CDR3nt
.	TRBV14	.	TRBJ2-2	CASSQGALTGELFF	TGTGCCAGCAGCCAAGGGGCGCTTACCGGGGAGCTGTTTTTT
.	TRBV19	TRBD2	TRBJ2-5	CASSRPGLGGETQYF	TGTGCCAGTAGTCGACCGGGACTAGGGGGAGAGACCCAGTACTTC
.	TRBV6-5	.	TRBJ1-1	CATENPHANTEAFF	TGTGCCACCGAGAACCCCCACGCTAACACTGAAGCTTTCTTT
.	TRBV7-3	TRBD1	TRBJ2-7	CASSVFPTGKGSQYF	TGTGCCAGCAGCGTATTCCCGACAGGGAAGGGTTCGCAGTACTTC
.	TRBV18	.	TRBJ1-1	CASSPISGDTEAFF	TGTGCCAGCTCACCTATTTCAGGGGACACTGAAGCTTTCTTT
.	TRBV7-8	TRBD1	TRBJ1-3	CASSSQGAGNTIYF	TGTGCCAGCAGCTCCCAGGGGGCTGGAAACACCATATATTTT
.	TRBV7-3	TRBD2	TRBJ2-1	CASTGGTSGEKQFF	TGTGCCAGCACCGGTGGGACTAGCGGGGAAAAGCAGTTCTTC
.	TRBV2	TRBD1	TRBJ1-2	CASSEVVRGPNGYTF	TGTGCCAGCAGTGAAGTGGTCAGGGGGCCTAATGGCTACACCTTC
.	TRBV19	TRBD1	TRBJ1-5	CASSTAAGQGGQPQHF	TGTGCCAGTAGTACAGCCGCGGGACAGGGAGGTCAGCCCCAGCATTTT
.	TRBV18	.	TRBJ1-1	CASSPVDSEAFF	TGTGCCAGCTCACCCGTCGATAGTGAAGCTTTCTTT
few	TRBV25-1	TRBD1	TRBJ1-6	CASSEPGTGDTLHF	TGTGCCAGCAGTGAACCCGGGACAGGTGACACCCTCCACTTT
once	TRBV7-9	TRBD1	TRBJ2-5	CASSLVGQGQETQYF	TGTGCCAGCAGCTTAGTTGGACAGGGTCAAGAGACCCAGTACTTC
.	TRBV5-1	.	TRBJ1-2	CASKPQAESLYGYTF	TGCGCCAGCAAACCTCAGGCAGAGAGTCTGTATGGCTACACCTTC
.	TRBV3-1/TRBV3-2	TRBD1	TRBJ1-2	CASSQGATGANYGYTF	TGTGCCAGCAGCCAAGGGGCGACAGGGGCTAACTATGGCTACACCTTC
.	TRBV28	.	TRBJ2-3	CASSLSLADTQYF	TGTGCCAGCAGTTTATCCCTAGCAGATACGCAGTATTTT
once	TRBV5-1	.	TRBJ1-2	CASSLQGDYGYTF	TGCGCCAGCAGCTTGCAAGGGGACTATGGCTACACCTTC